The present T cell receptor beta chain was sequenced within a study of CD8 T cells in Susac syndrome. V lost 6 bases to trimming and J lost 6 bases; unmatched junction nucleotides: 17. There are 19 residues in the CDR3. The V gene's germline CDR1 is SNHLY and CDR2 FYNNEI. While CD8+ and CD4+ T cells were isolated negatively, TEMRA cells were enriched by FACS. RNA was extracted with the RNeasy kit, and a quantity of roughly 0.5 to 1 ug was reverse transcribed using random hexamers. TCRdb re-called the immunoSEQ multiplex PCR reads through MiXCR, storing one row per CDR3 protein. The sample lists 190,000 or so distinct CDR3 sequences; 95% were seen once.

The V and J genes are TRBV2 and TRBJ1-6; 10 bases align to TRBD1. Sequenced material: CD4+ T cells from PBMCs. This clonotype was sampled from a human donor with multiple sclerosis. The CDR3 loop reads CASSGMGTGDSTSNSPLHF. The CDR3 DNA sequence: TGTGCCAGCAGCGGGATGGGGACAGGGGATTCTACGAGTAATTCACCCCTCCACTTT.